This entry lists 10 T cell receptor beta chains sequenced from one sample in a study of shared clonotypes between healthy human individuals. Repertoires were generated with immunoSEQ multiplex PCR, while TCRdb's copy carries only in-frame clones and drops some. The sample gives hundreds of thousands of clones, roughly 94% of which show up once; 24% is in the top ten. As defined, naive CD8 cells were CD45RO-negative and positively selected for CCR7, with terminally differentiated effector memory CD45RA+ cells excluded. Sequencing was performed on naive CD8+ T cells sorted from blood. These receptors all come from a young man in good health.

This chain uses TRBV19 with TRBJ2-2, with 11 bases matching TRBD1. V was clipped by 0 bases and J by 3 bases; unmatched bases: 3. From germline, CDR1 is LNHDA and CDR2 SQIVND (reference sequence). The CDR3 contains 17 residues. The CDR3 nucleotides are TGTGCCAGTAGTATAGATCCGGGACAGGGGGACACCGGGGAGCTGTTTTTT. Protein product: CASSIDPGQGDTGELFF. The whole variable domain, filled in from reference TRBV19 and TRBJ2-2, reads DGGITQSPKYLFRKEGQNVTLSCEQNLNHDAMYWYRQDPGQGLRLIYYSQIVNDFQKGDIAEGYSVSREKKESFPLTVTSAQKNPTAFYLCASSIDPGQGDTGELFFGEGSRLTVL.

This clone was observed once. The V and J genes are TRBV7-2 and TRBJ2-7, with 11 bases matching TRBD2. V gave up 5 bases and J gave up 5 bases; unmatched junction bases: 11. The V gene's germline CDR1 is SGHTA and CDR2 FQGNSA. CDR3 length equals 16 residues. The CDR3 loop is CASSTPLAGVSDEQYF. The CDR3 region has the DNA TGTGCCAGCAGCACTCCACTAGCGGGAGTATCGGACGAGCAGTACTTC.

The chain employs TRBV27 and TRBJ2-7; D may be TRBD2 (5 bases). Trimming stripped 7 bases from V and 2 bases from J, with 12 bases between. The CDR3 runs to 13 residues. Germline V gene sequence: CDR1 MNHEY, CDR2 SMNVEV (reference sequence). The DNA of the CDR3 is TGTGCCAGCAAAATCGACGGGACCTACGAGCAGTACTTC. Translating gives CASKIDGTYEQYF.

Notes on this clone: Other DNA sequences from this sample encode an identical CDR3 as well. The chain employs TRBV7-9 and TRBJ2-3; unclear D gene. Trimming removed 1 base from V and 1 base from J, with 6 bases in between. This CDR3 has 14 amino acids. Germline-derived CDR1 and CDR2 are SEHNR and FQNEAQ (reference sequence). The CDR3 is CASSLVLGTDTQYF. The DNA of the CDR3 is TGTGCCAGCAGCTTAGTTCTGGGCACAGATACGCAGTATTTT.

This clone occurred a few times. The CDR3 DNA follows: TGTGCCAGCAGCCAGGACAGCTCCTACGAGCAGTACTTC. Translation gives CASSQDSSYEQYF. The chain is built from TRBV7-6 and TRBJ2-7; D might be TRBD1 (6 bases). The V end lost 5 bases, the J end lost 0 bases, and 8 bases lay between the germline ends. Per germline, CDR1 SGHVS and CDR2 FNYEAQ. The CDR3 is 13 amino acids.

The DNA of the CDR3 is TGTGCCAGCAGCTTAGGGAGCGGGAGTAGCCAATCCTACAATGAGCAGTTCTTC. It translates to CASSLGSGSSQSYNEQFF. V usage is TRBV9 and J usage is TRBJ2-1, with 8 bases matching TRBD2. V gave up 4 bases and J gave up 1 base; unmatched junction bases: 13. Germline V gene data show CDR1 as SGDLS and CDR2 as YYNGEE. This CDR3 has 18 amino acids.

The V call is TRBV28, the J call TRBJ2-1; TRBD2 matches at 12 bases. Germline CDR1 is MDHEN and CDR2 is SYDVKM. This CDR3 spans 16 amino acids. Losses at the gene ends were 6 bases for V and 0 bases for J; bases not matched to a gene: 3. CDR3 coding DNA: TGTGCCAGCAGACGGACTAGCGGGACCTCCTACAATGAGCAGTTCTTC. The encoded protein is CASRRTSGTSYNEQFF.

This chain links TRBV9 with TRBJ2-1; no clear D. This CDR3 has 11 amino acids. CDR1 and CDR2 from the germline V gene are SGDLS and YYNGEE. Trimming stripped 8 bases from V and 7 bases from J, with 10 bases between. The CDR3 region has the DNA TGTGCCAGTGGGGTATTGAATGAGCAGTTCTTC. Translation: CASGVLNEQFF.

The chain recombines TRBV14 with TRBJ2-7; D is perhaps TRBD1 (6 bases). This CDR3 has 16 residues. V was cut by 4 bases and J by 3 bases, with 19 bases left in between. From germline, CDR1 is SGHDN and CDR2 FVKESK. CDR3 sequence (DNA): TGTGCCAGCAGCCGTTACCCTTCAGGGGCCGGCTACGAGCAGTACTTC. Translated: CASSRYPSGAGYEQYF.

This chain joins TRBV11-2 and TRBJ2-7; tentative D call: TRBD2 (6 bases). Germline V lookup: CDR1 SGHAT, CDR2 FQNNGV. The CDR3 extends over 14 amino acids. V was trimmed by 5 bases and J by 3 bases, leaving 14 bases between them. CDR3 sequence: CASSKGPGGYEQYF. In DNA form, the CDR3 reads TGTGCCAGCAGCAAGGGTCCCGGGGGCTACGAGCAGTACTTC.